This entry lists 24 T cell receptor beta chains sequenced from one sample in a study of CD8 T cells in Susac syndrome. Reverse transcription used about 0.45 to 1 ug RNA and random hexamers. From the immunoSEQ multiplex PCR reads, TCRdb called clonotypes with MiXCR, one entry per CDR3 protein. The sample contains under 200,000 distinct CDR3 sequences, about 96% of which appear only once. The sample taken for sequencing was CD4+ T cells from PBMCs. These receptors were obtained from a human donor with Susac syndrome.

This clonotype came up once. V and J are TRBV5-1 and TRBJ1-1; no firm D call. Germline V lookup: CDR1 SGHRS, CDR2 YFSETQ. The V end lost 7 bases, the J end lost 0 bases, and 10 bases lay between the germline ends. There are 13 residues in the CDR3. The CDR3 region is CASGPGVNTEAFF. CDR3 in DNA: TGCGCCAGCGGACCCGGGGTGAACACTGAAGCTTTCTTT.

The chain couples TRBV5-1 to TRBJ2-7, with 10 bases fitting TRBD1. The CDR3 is 14 residues long. Germline CDR1 SGHRS, CDR2 YFSETQ. With 4 bases clipped from V and 5 bases from J, the junction kept 6 bases outside the gene matches. CDR3 loop: CASSRDRGDHEQYF. CDR3 sequence (DNA): TGCGCCAGCAGCCGGGACAGGGGAGACCACGAGCAGTACTTC. The complete variable domain, with remaining parts taken from reference TRBV5-1 and TRBJ2-7, reads KAGVTQTPRYLIKTRGQQVTLSCSPISGHRSVSWYQQTPGQGLQFLFEYFSETQRNKGNFPGRFSGRQFSNSRSEMNVSTLELGDSALYLCASSRDRGDHEQYFGPGTRLTVT.

The rearrangement joins TRBV12-3 or TRBV12-4 to TRBJ2-1; D remains unclear. This CDR3 is built from 11 residues. V lost 5 bases to trimming and J lost 7 bases, with 6 bases between them. In DNA, the CDR3 is TGTGCCAGCAGTGTGATAAATGAGCAGTTCTTC. This gives the protein CASSVINEQFF.

The rearrangement uses TRBV28 and TRBJ1-5, with 12 bases lining up with TRBD1. CDR3 size: 20 residues. Germline V gives CDR1 MDHEN, CDR2 SYDVKM. With V trimmed by 5 bases and J by 7 bases, 21 bases remained unmatched. DNA of the CDR3: TGTGCCAGCAGTCTCACCCGGGACAGGGGGCGAGGCTCTATCTGGCAGCCCCAGCATTTT. It translates to CASSLTRDRGRGSIWQPQHF.

The chain recombines TRBV20-1 with TRBJ2-6; D possibly corresponds to TRBD1 (5 bases). The V gene lost 5 bases and the J gene lost 3 bases, with 11 bases spanning the gap. This CDR3 contains 14 residues. Germline loops: CDR1 DFQATT, CDR2 SNEGSKA (reference sequence). The CDR3 bases are TGCAGTGCTGCCGCCAGGGATGGGGCCAACGTCCTGACTTTC. Protein sequence: CSAAARDGANVLTF.

This clonotype appeared a single time. CDR3 coding DNA: TGTGCCAGCAGCGCAGCGGGGGTCACAGATACGCAGTATTTT. Amino acid sequence: CASSAAGVTDTQYF. The chain is built from TRBV7-9 and TRBJ2-3; 8 positions agree with TRBD2. Trimming at V came to 5 bases and at J to 2 bases, leaving 3 bases not matched to a gene. Germline lookup yields CDR1 SEHNR and CDR2 FQNEAQ (reference sequence). The CDR3 contains 14 residues.

The V call is TRBV7-2, the J call TRBJ2-3, with D perhaps TRBD1 (5 bases). With 7 bases removed from V and 4 bases from J, the gap between germline ends came to 18 bases. In germline, CDR1 is SGHTA, CDR2 FQGNSA. The CDR3 length is 15 residues. CDR3: CASTESQGKADTQYF. The CDR3 nucleotides are TGTGCCAGCACCGAAAGCCAGGGTAAAGCAGATACGCAGTATTTT.

The chain carries TRBV24-1 and TRBJ2-6; D perhaps matches TRBD2 (6 bases). The CDR3 covers 16 residues. V gave up 6 bases and J gave up 1 base, with 12 bases separating them. Per the germline V gene, CDR1 is KGHDR and CDR2 is SFDVKD. The CDR3 region is CATSPGVGSGANVLTF. The CDR3 DNA reads TGTGCCACCAGTCCGGGGGTTGGGTCTGGGGCCAACGTCCTGACTTTC.

The chain uses TRBV29-1 and TRBJ2-2; D remains unclear. Trimming stripped 1 base from V and 3 bases from J, with 6 bases between. This CDR3 has 13 residues. Germline-derived CDR1 and CDR2 are SQVTM and ANQGSEA. The CDR3, as DNA: TGCAGCGTTGAAGTTGGGTACACCGGGGAGCTGTTTTTT. Translated: CSVEVGYTGELFF.

The chain carries TRBV28 and TRBJ2-5; 10 positions agree with TRBD2. The CDR3 is 14 residues long. Losses at the gene ends were 7 bases for V and 4 bases for J; bases not matched to a gene: 6. Germline CDR1 reads MDHEN; CDR2 reads SYDVKM. CDR3 amino acids: CASTLAGAGETQYF. The CDR3, as DNA: TGTGCCAGCACCCTAGCGGGGGCGGGAGAGACCCAGTACTTC.

J is TRBJ2-4 and V is TRBV5-6; TRBD2 agrees at 7 bases. The CDR3 sequence is 14 residues long. CDR1 is SGHDT, CDR2 YYEEEE, per germline. The V gene end was trimmed by 6 bases and the J gene end by 8 bases; junction bases not matched to a gene: 11. In nucleotides, the CDR3 is TGTGCCAGCACCGAGTGGACTAGTGGTGACATTCAGTACTTC. Protein product: CASTEWTSGDIQYF. Drawing the rest from reference TRBV5-6 and TRBJ2-4, the complete variable domain is DAGVTQSPTHLIKTRGQQVTLRCSPKSGHDTVSWYQQALGQGPQFIFQYYEEEERQRGNFPDRFSGHQFPNYSSELNVNALLLGDSALYLCASTEWTSGDIQYFGAGTRLSVL.

The V and J genes are TRBV21-1 and TRBJ2-5; the table assigns TRBD1, which was not confirmed against the DNA. TRBV21-1 counts as a pseudogene. CDR3 size: 17 residues. This CDR3 reads CASSKGTGTQDRKTQYF. Here the CDR3 DNA reads TGTGCCAGCAGCAAAGGGACCGGGACGCAAGATAGGAAGACCCAGTACTTC.

This clonotype was observed a single time. This chain links TRBV24-1 with TRBJ1-2; unclear D gene. CDR3 length: 13 amino acids. V was trimmed by 0 bases and J by 7 bases, leaving 8 bases between them. CDR1 is KGHDR and CDR2 is SFDVKD in the germline V gene. CDR3 sequence reads: CATSDLTEAGYTF. The CDR3 DNA reads as TGTGCCACCAGTGATTTGACCGAGGCTGGCTACACCTTC.

The CDR3: CASSLEVGQPQHF. The CDR3 DNA sequence: TGTGCCAGCAGCCTCGAAGTGGGTCAGCCCCAGCATTTT. The chain is built from TRBV27 and TRBJ1-5; D is unresolved. The germline gives CDR1 MNHEY, CDR2 SMNVEV (reference sequence). Trimming pared 6 bases from V and 6 bases from J, leaving 12 bases between. The CDR3 is 13 residues long.

In this sample, this clonotype turned up once. The chain's CDR3 is CSAVLAGGPDTQYF. CDR3 coding DNA: TGCAGTGCTGTCTTAGCGGGGGGGCCAGATACGCAGTATTTT. The chain is built from TRBV20-1 and TRBJ2-3; 11 bases agree with TRBD2. With 5 bases clipped from V and 4 bases from J, the junction kept 5 bases outside the gene matches. In germline, CDR1 is DFQATT, CDR2 SNEGSKA (reference sequence). The CDR3 extends over 14 amino acids.

The CDR3: CAWSEGFNQPQHF. The CDR3 DNA reads TGTGCCTGGAGTGAGGGCTTCAATCAGCCCCAGCATTTT. This chain connects TRBV30 to TRBJ1-5; D unresolved. Germline CDR1 reads GTSNPN; CDR2 reads SVGIG (reference sequence). The length of the CDR3 is 13 residues. V shed 1 base and J shed 3 bases, with 7 bases lying between them.

V usage is TRBV7-2 and J usage is TRBJ2-3; D perhaps matches TRBD2 (6 bases). This CDR3 spans 15 amino acids. V was trimmed by 2 bases and J by 0 bases, leaving 9 bases between them. Per the germline V gene, CDR1 is SGHTA and CDR2 is FQGNSA. CDR3: CASSLTGESTDTQYF. The CDR3 DNA is TGTGCCAGCAGCTTAACGGGGGAGAGCACAGATACGCAGTATTTT.

V is TRBV29-1 and J is TRBJ2-6; D unclear. The germline V gene encodes CDR1 SQVTM and CDR2 ANQGSEA. Trimming took off 3 bases at V and 0 bases at J, with 12 bases between the two ends. CDR3 length equals 16 residues. In DNA, the CDR3 is TGCAGCGTTGAGGACCTCCCTGGCTCTGGGGCCAACGTCCTGACTTTC. It codes for CSVEDLPGSGANVLTF.

This clonotype was found once. This chain joins TRBV5-4 and TRBJ2-5; 7 bases match TRBD1. Germline lookup yields CDR1 SGHNT and CDR2 YYREEE (reference sequence). The CDR3 consists of 12 residues. Germline trimming cut 4 bases from V and 5 bases from J; bases unmatched to any gene: 2. The CDR3 coding sequence is TGTGCCAGCAGCAACAGGGGTGAGACCCAGTACTTC. Translated, it gives CASSNRGETQYF.

The chain has TRBV29-1 and TRBJ1-2; no firm D call. Trimming cost V 3 bases and J 3 bases, with 5 bases left between them. The CDR3 contains 11 residues. Germline V CDR1 and CDR2: SQVTM, ANQGSEA. The CDR3 sequence: CSVEVYYGYTF. In DNA form, the CDR3 reads TGCAGCGTTGAGGTATACTATGGCTACACCTTC.

This clonotype came up once. CDR3 residues: CASKGANSPLHF. The CDR3 DNA follows: TGTGCCAGCAAGGGGGCTAATTCACCCCTCCACTTT. The chain couples TRBV27 to TRBJ1-6, with 7 bases matching TRBD1. After removal of 7 bases from V and 6 bases from J, the junction contained 0 bases not matched to a gene. Looked up from germline, CDR1 is MNHEY and CDR2 is SMNVEV (reference sequence). The CDR3 is 12 residues long.

The chain recombines TRBV25-1 with TRBJ1-2; 10 bases map to TRBD1. Per germline, CDR1 MGHDK and CDR2 SYGVNS. The length of the CDR3 is 15 residues. V lost 1 base, J lost 6 bases, and 5 bases stayed unmatched. CDR3 sequence (DNA): TGTGCCAGCAGTGAATGGGGACAGGGGTTGAATGGCTACACCTTC. Amino acid sequence: CASSEWGQGLNGYTF.

This chain uses TRBV5-6 with TRBJ1-3; D not resolved. Germline V gives CDR1 SGHDT, CDR2 YYEEEE. V shed 3 bases and J shed 0 bases, with 4 bases lying between them. This CDR3 spans 13 amino acids. DNA for the CDR3: TGTGCCAGCAGCTACCCCTCTGGAAACACCATATATTTT. Protein: CASSYPSGNTIYF. The full variable domain, with the rest looked up from reference TRBV5-6 and TRBJ1-3, is DAGVTQSPTHLIKTRGQQVTLRCSPKSGHDTVSWYQQALGQGPQFIFQYYEEEERQRGNFPDRFSGHQFPNYSSELNVNALLLGDSALYLCASSYPSGNTIYFGEGSWLTVV.

The V and J genes are TRBV6-2 or TRBV6-3 and TRBJ2-1; 10 bases align to TRBD2. This CDR3 is 15 amino acids long. The V gene end was trimmed by 5 bases and the J gene end by 10 bases; junction bases not matched to a gene: 11. Per germline, CDR1 MNHEY and CDR2 SVGEGT. CDR3 nucleotides: TGTGCCAGCAGTCCCGTAGCGGGAGGAGTCATCGAGCAGTTCTTC. It translates to CASSPVAGGVIEQFF.